This TCR beta chain came from a study of CD4 T cells in relation to SARS-CoV-2 and coronaviruses. Study in general: The HLA restriction of the shared crossreactive spike epitopes was mapped.

Of note for this clone: The antigen remains unidentified.

The assay was immunoSEQ multiplex PCR, and TCRdb's table has in-frame clones only and misses some. The sample has 15,000 to 20,000 clones, roughly four fifths seen once. The unexposed donors gave CD4+ T cells in 2011-2018, prior to COVID-19. The cells were cultured for about ten days before CD4+ T cells were isolated. The V gene's germline CDR1 is GTSNPN and CDR2 SVGIG (reference sequence). The CDR3 loop spans 12 amino acids. V was pared by 2 bases and J by 7 bases, with 4 bases of the junction left unmatched. The TCR was taken from a human donor in good health. This chain connects TRBV30 to TRBJ1-2; 7 bases agree with TRBD1. What was sequenced was CD4+ T cells from PBMCs, cultured in vitro. The CDR3 nucleotides read TGTGCCTGGAGTAAGGGGGCGGGTGGCTACACCTTC. Residues: CAWSKGAGGYTF.